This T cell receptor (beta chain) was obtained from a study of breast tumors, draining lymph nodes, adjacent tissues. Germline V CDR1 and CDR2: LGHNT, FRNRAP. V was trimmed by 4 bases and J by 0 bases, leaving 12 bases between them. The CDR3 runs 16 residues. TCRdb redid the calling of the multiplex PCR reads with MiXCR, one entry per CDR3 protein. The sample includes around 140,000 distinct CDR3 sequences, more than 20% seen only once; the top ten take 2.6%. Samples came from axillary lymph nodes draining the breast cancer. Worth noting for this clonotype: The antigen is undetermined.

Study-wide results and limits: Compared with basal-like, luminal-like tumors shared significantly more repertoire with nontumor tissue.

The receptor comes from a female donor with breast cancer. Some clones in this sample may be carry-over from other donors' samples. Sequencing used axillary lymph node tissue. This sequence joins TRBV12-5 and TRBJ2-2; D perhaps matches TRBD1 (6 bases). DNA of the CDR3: TGTGCTAGTGGTTGGCAACAGGGTTCGAACACCGGGGAGCTGTTTTTT. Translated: CASGWQQGSNTGELFF. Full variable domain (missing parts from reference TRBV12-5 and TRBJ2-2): DARVTQTPRHKVTEMGQEVTMRCQPILGHNTVFWYRQTMMQGLELLAYFRNRAPLDDSGMPKDRFSAEMPDATLATLKIQPSEPRDSAVYFCASGWQQGSNTGELFFGEGSRLTVL.